A single T cell receptor (beta chain) is shown here with its context. Its binding antigen is unknown. The record has no base qualities; no much larger clone is one base away. In the prospective study, participants were about 18 to 100 years old, resided in fewer than 25 geographic areas of the United States, and were enrolled through a virtual design. In the prospective study, participants were assigned to cohorts based on the clinical history participants reported in a screening survey and a study questionnaire. Exposed participants were defined as having been in contact with someone with a PCR-confirmed or clinician-diagnosed COVID-19 case within 2 weeks of study entry. Mobile phlebotomists in the prospective study collected whole blood, serum and a nasopharyngeal or oropharyngeal swab from every participant. Participants in the prospective study had the option to provide additional blood draws and questionnaires over a roughly two-month period. Before DNA extraction, prospective study blood samples were shipped either frozen or at room temperature.

The data belong to a study of blood T cell repertoires in COVID-19 (dated by TCRdb to 2019 to 2021). Describing the broader study: Collaborator samples came from the United States, Italy and Spain and covered acute and convalescent phases of COVID-19. Where available, HLA class I and class II types were obtained from metadata supplied by the sample provider rather than from assay-based typing. The repertoires were made available in a free public database intended to serve as a resource for research on the immune response to SARS-CoV-2. Deeply sampled blood TCRbeta repertoires from subjects exposed to, actively infected with, or recovered from COVID-19 were included in the dataset. Sample metadata almost always included a de-identified subject ID, COVID-19 status, age in years and sex. The samples were drawn from two sources: the first 160 participants of the ongoing ImmuneRACE study, and 950 to 1,500 subjects contributed by 6 global collaborators. The prospective study material was composed of cDNA or gDNA derived from T cells, B-cell-depleted T cells, or PBMCs.

Trimming removed 6 bases from V and 7 bases from J, leaving 12 bases between the germline ends. There are 11 amino acids in the CDR3, from cysteine to phenylalanine inclusive. CDR3 DNA is the only sequence kept; it has 33 bases, read in frame from the first base. The germline V gene (reference sequence) specifies DFQATT as CDR1 and SNEGSKA as CDR2. On the study overall, not on this receptor specifically: Clinical and demographic metadata were provided uncurated, with the amount varying by source and participant.

The immunoSEQ Assay, a bias-controlled multiplex PCR, was used to amplify TCRbeta CDR3 regions from genomic DNA. The study's processing was this. The number of nucleated cells in each sample was estimated from the amplification of reference gene primers within the assay. To quantify the absolute abundance of each unique TCRbeta CDR3 rearrangement, sequence reads were collapsed and filtered. For each sample, productive Simpson clonality was calculated by taking the square root of Simpson's diversity index across productive rearrangements. TCRdb took over this immuneACCESS table, retaining in-frame rearrangements with V and J assigned. Such tables are incomplete; in checked studies, under half of the missing clones stem from an unresolved V gene, and the remainder is unexplained. V and J calls and clone size come straight from that table; D and trimming were deduced from the DNA. This sample is represented by about 200,000 clones; about 88% of them were singletons. The ten biggest clones cover approximately 4% of the sample.

The specimen sequenced was PBMCs or T cells enriched from blood (not recorded which). The origin of this receptor is a woman aged 25 to 39 who had been exposed to COVID-19. The V and J segments used are TRBV20-1 and TRBJ1-2, and TRBD1 may be the D gene, going by 5 matching bases. The sequenced DNA: TGCAGTGCAACCGCAGGGTCTGGCTACACCTTC. Its translation is CSATAGSGYTF.